These T cell receptor beta chains were read from a single sample in a study of blood T cell repertoires in COVID-19. Method: immunoSEQ multiplex PCR; TCRdb's copy keeps in-frame clones and lacks some. The repertoire holds about 34,000 clones, around 77% seen once, with approximately 16% in the top ten. What was sequenced was peripheral blood. The receptor source for this set is a human donor in a cohort sampled during active COVID-19. Each CDR3 is given with its conserved first and last residue. D genes are given only for firm matches. Some rows mark clone size as missing; the rest say once, few, many or name a class of expanded clone.

size,V,D,J,DNA,CDR3
NA,TRBV12-3/TRBV12-4,TRBD2,TRBJ2-5,TGTGCCAGCAGTTTGGGACTAAAAGGGACCCAGTACTTC,CASSLGLKGTQYF
NA,TRBV5-1,NA,TRBJ2-5,TGCGCCAGCAGCCAGAGGACAGAAGAGACCCAGTACTTC,CASSQRTEETQYF
NA,TRBV9,TRBD1,TRBJ1-6,TGTGCCAGCAGCGCCCGAGGGACAGGGTATAATTCACCCCTCCACTTT,CASSARGTGYNSPLHF
NA,TRBV7-3,NA,TRBJ2-7,TGTGCCAGCAGCTTAAGCCGGGATCGCTACGAGCAGTACTTC,CASSLSRDRYEQYF
NA,TRBV30,TRBD1,TRBJ1-1,TGTGCCTGGAGTGACCAGGGGGTTTGGAGCGCTGAAGCTTTCTTT,CAWSDQGVWSAEAFF
NA,TRBV20-1,NA,TRBJ1-5,TGCAGTGCTAGTCCAGCAAAAGGGGCGAATCAGCCCCAGCATTTT,CSASPAKGANQPQHF
NA,TRBV11-2,TRBD2,TRBJ2-1,TGTGCCAGCAGCCCCACGGGGGCTAGCGGGAGTACCTACAATGAGCAGTTCTTC,CASSPTGASGSTYNEQFF
NA,TRBV10-2,TRBD1,TRBJ2-7,TGCGCCAGCAGTGGAGGGACAGAGAGGGCTTCCTACGAGCAGTACTTC,CASSGGTERASYEQYF
few,TRBV5-6,NA,TRBJ2-3,TGTGCCAGCAGCTTCCGAACGAGGCAAGATACGCAGTATTTT,CASSFRTRQDTQYF
NA,TRBV21-1,NA,TRBJ2-2,TGTGCCAGCAGCCACCGGGACAGGGTTTACACCGGGGAGCTGTTTTTT,CASSHRDRVYTGELFF
NA,TRBV30,NA,TRBJ1-6,TGTGCCTGGACTAAGCTACAGGATTCACCCCTCCACTTT,CAWTKLQDSPLHF
few,TRBV6-1,NA,TRBJ1-2,TGTGCCAGCAGTGATTTTGGCAGGACTGCTCTTTCCTATGGCTACACCTTC,CASSDFGRTALSYGYTF
NA,TRBV27,NA,TRBJ1-1,TGTGCCAGCAGTTTACGGGGTAGGAGCGCTGAAGCTTTCTTT,CASSLRGRSAEAFF
NA,TRBV7-6,TRBD2,TRBJ2-5,TGTGCCAGCAGCTTAGATGGGACTAGCGGGGGTCTCCAGTACTTC,CASSLDGTSGGLQYF
NA,TRBV5-1,TRBD2,TRBJ2-3,TGCGCCAGCAGCTTGGCTAGCGGGGGGGCCTGGGCAGATACGCAGTATTTT,CASSLASGGAWADTQYF
NA,TRBV29-1,TRBD1,TRBJ1-2,TGCAGCGTTGCAACAGGGGGCAACTATGGCTACACCTTC,CSVATGGNYGYTF
NA,TRBV28,NA,TRBJ2-7,TGTGCCAGCGCCCCATCAGGCCAGGGAAAGTTATCCTACGAGCAGTACTTC,CASAPSGQGKLSYEQYF
few,TRBV2,NA,TRBJ2-2,TGTGCCAGTTCCGGGACTGATCGGTCCGGGGAGCTGTTTTTT,CASSGTDRSGELFF
once,TRBV7-8,TRBD1,TRBJ2-3,TGTGCCAGCAGCTTAGGCGGACAGGGCAGCACAGATACGCAGTATTTT,CASSLGGQGSTDTQYF
NA,TRBV6-6,NA,TRBJ1-2,TGTGCCAGCGGCTCCCAGGGTAATAAAGGGTACTATGGCTACACCTTC,CASGSQGNKGYYGYTF
NA,TRBV14,TRBD2,TRBJ2-7,TGTGCCAGCAGCCAAGATTTCAAGGGACTAGCGGGAGGGATGTACGAGCAGTACTTC,CASSQDFKGLAGGMYEQYF
NA,TRBV19,TRBD1,TRBJ2-2,TGTGCCAGTAGTATTGGGACAGGGAAATCCACCGGGGAGCTGTTTTTT,CASSIGTGKSTGELFF
few,TRBV7-6,TRBD1,TRBJ1-1,TGTGCCAGCAGCCTCTCGGGACAGGGGACCACTGAAGCTTTCTTT,CASSLSGQGTTEAFF
once,TRBV9,TRBD2,TRBJ2-1,TGTGCCAGCAGCGCCTCCGGGACTAGCGGGAATGAGCAGTTCTTC,CASSASGTSGNEQFF
NA,TRBV7-2,TRBD1,TRBJ2-7,TGTGCCAGCAGCCGCCGGACAGGGGGCATGGACGAGCAGTACTTC,CASSRRTGGMDEQYF
NA,TRBV7-8,TRBD1,TRBJ1-1,TGTGCCAGCAGCAGGACAGGGGGCACTGAAGCTTTCTTT,CASSRTGGTEAFF
NA,TRBV5-4,NA,TRBJ1-1,TGTGCCAGCAGCTTGAACGCTGGCAGGGGGAACACTGAAGCTTTCTTT,CASSLNAGRGNTEAFF
NA,TRBV19,TRBD2,TRBJ2-3,TGTGCCAGTTCCACGGGGGGAGGGACAGATACGCAGTATTTT,CASSTGGGTDTQYF
NA,TRBV12-3/TRBV12-4,TRBD1,TRBJ2-7,TGTGCCAGCACGACAGGGTCCTACGAGCAGTACTTC,CASTTGSYEQYF
NA,TRBV7-2,NA,TRBJ2-3,TGTGCCAGCAGCTTAGCGAAGCGGTACACAGATACGCAGTATTTT,CASSLAKRYTDTQYF
NA,TRBV6-5,TRBD2,TRBJ2-7,TGTGCCAGCAGTTTAGCGGGGCCTTCCTACGAGCAGTACTTC,CASSLAGPSYEQYF
NA,TRBV19,TRBD1,TRBJ2-3,TGTGCCAGTAGTCCTTGGACAGGGGGCTCAGATACGCAGTATTTT,CASSPWTGGSDTQYF